Listed below are T cell receptor beta chains from one sample, sequenced in a study of OX40 agonist ivuxolimab in advanced cancers. Sequencing was performed with immunoSEQ multiplex PCR; in TCRdb, only in-frame clones are kept and a portion is missing. Of about 53,000 clones listed, around nine tenths are singletons. The specimen was CD4+ or CD8+ T cells sorted from blood, collected in a trial of the OX40 agonist ivuxolimab. Receptor source: an adult with an advanced solid tumor such as melanoma, head and neck, liver or kidney cancer. Both conserved end residues are part of each CDR3. Where a row states a size, it is once, few, many or the class of an expanded clone; other rows omit it.

cdr3_aa: CAATRDRASPLHF; v_call: TRBV2; j_call: TRBJ1-6; cdr3_length: 13; clone_size: .
cdr3_aa: CASSIDQQGRYNEQFF; v_call: TRBV19; j_call: TRBJ2-1; cdr3_length: 16; clone_size: .
cdr3_aa: CASSLTGGRAEKLFF; v_call: TRBV7-9; j_call: TRBJ1-4; cdr3_length: 15; clone_size: few
cdr3_aa: CASSLRTGRDGYTF; v_call: TRBV5-1; j_call: TRBJ1-2; cdr3_length: 14; clone_size: .
cdr3_aa: CASRDRENQPQHF; v_call: TRBV19; j_call: TRBJ1-5; cdr3_length: 13; clone_size: .
cdr3_aa: CASSQPAGGHGNEQFF; v_call: TRBV4-2; j_call: TRBJ2-1; cdr3_length: 16; clone_size: .
cdr3_aa: CASSPRSEPGNTIYF; v_call: TRBV18; j_call: TRBJ1-3; cdr3_length: 15; clone_size: .
cdr3_aa: CASSPTRNTGELFF; v_call: TRBV7-7; j_call: TRBJ2-2; cdr3_length: 14; clone_size: .
cdr3_aa: CASSLRGGLAGAHEQFF; v_call: TRBV7-9; j_call: TRBJ2-1; cdr3_length: 17; clone_size: once
cdr3_aa: CASSRGGLNQPQHF; v_call: TRBV5-5; j_call: TRBJ1-5; cdr3_length: 14; clone_size: .
cdr3_aa: CASSLTETNQPQHF; v_call: TRBV6-1; j_call: TRBJ1-5; cdr3_length: 14; clone_size: .
cdr3_aa: CASIPGGENTGELFF; v_call: TRBV28; j_call: TRBJ2-2; cdr3_length: 15; clone_size: .
cdr3_aa: CASTSPPGEQYF; v_call: TRBV7-2; j_call: TRBJ2-7; cdr3_length: 12; clone_size: .
cdr3_aa: CASSGTGSYNEQFF; v_call: TRBV7-2; j_call: TRBJ2-1; cdr3_length: 14; clone_size: .
cdr3_aa: CASKSGGSRNTEAFF; v_call: TRBV19; j_call: TRBJ1-1; cdr3_length: 15; clone_size: .
cdr3_aa: CASSLRQGNTEAFF; v_call: TRBV7-9; j_call: TRBJ1-1; cdr3_length: 14; clone_size: .
cdr3_aa: CASSPEGSGDEQYF; v_call: TRBV11-2; j_call: TRBJ2-7; cdr3_length: 14; clone_size: once
cdr3_aa: CASRERSNTGELFF; v_call: TRBV6-5; j_call: TRBJ2-2; cdr3_length: 14; clone_size: .
cdr3_aa: CASSGSGGETQYF; v_call: TRBV18; j_call: TRBJ2-5; cdr3_length: 13; clone_size: .
cdr3_aa: CATSREVATEAFF; v_call: TRBV15; j_call: TRBJ1-1; cdr3_length: 13; clone_size: .